The 17 T cell receptor beta chains presented below share a single source sample, sequenced in a study of T cell responses to AZD1222 COVID-19 vaccine. Sequencing used immunoSEQ multiplex PCR; TCRdb keeps in-frame clones, though not all of them. The sample includes around 200,000 clones, more than 75% of them seen just once. The sequencing used peripheral blood, collected on day 0 of AZD1222 vaccination. The origin of the receptors is an adult in good health.

The J gene is TRBJ2-3, the V gene TRBV2; 8 nucleotides line up with TRBD2. CDR1 SNHLY and CDR2 FYNNEI come from the germline V gene. The CDR3 runs to 15 residues. V was clipped by 9 bases and J by 1 base; unmatched bases: 9. The CDR3 sequence: CASNEGGGRTDTQYF. CDR3 nucleotide sequence: TGTGCCAGTAACGAAGGCGGGGGGCGCACAGATACGCAGTATTTT.

The chain employs TRBV4-3 and TRBJ1-2; 9 bases are shared with TRBD1. After removal of 4 bases from V and 5 bases from J, the junction contained 5 bases not matched to a gene. Per the germline V gene, CDR1 is LGHNA and CDR2 is YSLEER. The CDR3 consists of 14 residues. CDR3 in amino acids: CASSPGQGNYGYTF. The DNA of the CDR3 is TGCGCCAGCAGCCCGGGACAGGGTAATTATGGCTACACCTTC.

J is TRBJ2-6 and V is TRBV7-8; D is unresolved. This CDR3 region has 15 residues. Looked up from germline, CDR1 is SGHVS and CDR2 is FQNEAQ. The V and J ends lost 0 bases and 10 bases respectively, with 13 bases between them. CDR3 nucleotides: TGTGCCAGCAGCTTAGCTGGGCCGATCCTTAACGTCCTGACTTTC. Translation: CASSLAGPILNVLTF. The full variable domain, rest sourced from reference TRBV7-8 and TRBJ2-6, is GAGVSQSPRYKVAKRGQDVALRCDPISGHVSLFWYQQALGQGPEFLTYFQNEAQLDKSGLPSDRFFAERPEGSVSTLKIQRTQQEDSAVYLCASSLAGPILNVLTFGAGSRLTVL.

This clone was counted a single time. V gene TRBV29-1 combines with J gene TRBJ1-4; D gene ambiguous. The CDR3 loop spans 14 amino acids. Germline lookup yields CDR1 SQVTM and CDR2 ANQGSEA. Trimming stripped 4 bases from V and 0 bases from J, with 9 bases between. The CDR3 protein is CSVGVGATNEKLFF. CDR3 bases: TGCAGCGTTGGGGTGGGCGCAACTAATGAAAAACTGTTTTTT.

Only one count was recorded for this clone. The V gene is TRBV27, the J gene TRBJ2-1; 11 nucleotides agree with TRBD2. The V gene end was trimmed by 1 base and the J gene end by 7 bases; junction bases not matched to a gene: 6. In germline, CDR1 is MNHEY, CDR2 SMNVEV (reference sequence). The CDR3 totals 16 residues. The DNA of the CDR3 is TGTGCCAGCAGTTTATTAGCGGGAGGGGATTTAAATGAGCAGTTCTTC. It translates to CASSLLAGGDLNEQFF.

This clone was observed a handful of times. In DNA form, the CDR3 reads TGTGCCAGCAGCCTAGGACTAGCGGGACAATACGAGCAGTACTTC. Protein product: CASSLGLAGQYEQYF. This chain joins TRBV3-1 (or the pseudogene TRBV3-2) and TRBJ2-7, with TRBD2 matching over 12 bases. The CDR3 totals 15 residues. From germline, CDR1 is LGHDT and CDR2 YNNKEL (reference sequence). V shed 4 bases and J 4 bases; nucleotides not matched to a gene: 5.

The genes are TRBV7-9 and TRBJ2-5; perhaps TRBD2 as D (5 bases). Looked up from germline, CDR1 is SEHNR and CDR2 is FQNEAQ (reference sequence). The CDR3 runs to 16 residues. The V and J ends lost 1 base and 3 bases respectively, with 15 bases between them. CDR3 amino acids: CASSLVIIVGEETQYF. The CDR3 region has the DNA TGTGCCAGCAGCTTAGTCATAATCGTGGGAGAAGAGACCCAGTACTTC.

The chain couples TRBV4-1 to TRBJ2-7, with a tentative D call TRBD2 (6 bases). CDR1 MGHRA and CDR2 YSYEKL come from the germline V gene. Trimming took off 3 bases at V and 2 bases at J, with 14 bases between the two ends. This CDR3 is 15 amino acids long. The CDR3 protein is CASSQDRLEAYEQYF. CDR3 sequence (DNA): TGCGCCAGCAGCCAGGACCGACTAGAAGCCTACGAGCAGTACTTC.

This clone was seen a few times. V is TRBV7-9 and J is TRBJ1-3; D possibly corresponds to TRBD1 (6 bases). Germline values: CDR1 SEHNR, CDR2 FQNEAQ (reference sequence). CDR3 size: 13 residues. V lost 8 bases to trimming and J lost 0 bases, with 8 bases between them. The CDR3 sequence is CASEQGSGNTIYF. DNA for the CDR3: TGTGCCAGCGAACAGGGCTCTGGAAACACCATATATTTT. Complete variable domain (other parts from reference TRBV7-9 and TRBJ1-3): DTGVSQNPRHKITKRGQNVTFRCDPISEHNRLYWYRQTLGQGPEFLTYFQNEAQLEKSRLLSDRFSAERPKGSFSTLEIQRTEQGDSAMYLCASEQGSGNTIYFGEGSWLTVV.

The CDR3 DNA reads as TGTGCCAGCAGTACTAGCGGGGGGGGCACCGGGGAGCTGTTTTTT. This codes for CASSTSGGGTGELFF. The chain has TRBV11-2 and TRBJ2-2; 13 nucleotides align to TRBD2. After removal of 6 bases from V and 4 bases from J, the junction contained 2 bases not matched to a gene. The germline gives CDR1 SGHAT, CDR2 FQNNGV. This CDR3 has 15 residues.

Concerning this clone itself: At the DNA level, this CDR3 is encoded by other sequences in the same sample as well. This chain uses TRBV28 with TRBJ1-1; no definite D call. V lost 6 bases and J 0 bases, leaving 5 bases between the germline ends. The germline gives CDR1 MDHEN, CDR2 SYDVKM. The CDR3 runs 12 residues. This CDR3 reads CASSPLNTEAFF. CDR3 coding DNA: TGTGCCAGCAGCCCTCTGAACACTGAAGCTTTCTTT.

This chain joins TRBV4-3 and TRBJ2-3; 7 nucleotides align to TRBD1. Germline trimming cut 1 base from V and 6 bases from J; bases unmatched to any gene: 4. Germline V gives CDR1 LGHNA, CDR2 YSLEER. CDR3 length: 14 residues. As DNA, the CDR3 is TGCGCCAGCAGCCAAGGACAGGGTTTGGATACGCAGTATTTT. It yields the protein CASSQGQGLDTQYF.

The chain uses TRBV19 and TRBJ2-1, with no clear D. CDR1 is LNHDA, CDR2 SQIVND, per germline (reference sequence). The CDR3 runs to 13 residues. Trimming stripped 5 bases from V and 9 bases from J, with 14 bases between. The chain's CDR3 is CASSAARLGEQFF. CDR3 DNA: TGTGCCAGTAGTGCGGCGAGGTTAGGTGAGCAGTTCTTC.

This clone was observed once. The rearrangement links TRBV28 to TRBJ1-6; TRBD1 might be the D (5 bases). The ends were cut back, 5 bases at V and 7 bases at J, with 15 bases in the middle. Germline-derived CDR1 and CDR2 are MDHEN and SYDVKM. The CDR3 is 15 amino acids. The CDR3 loop reads CASSLTGTENSPLHF. The CDR3 DNA reads as TGTGCCAGCAGTCTGACCGGGACGGAGAATTCACCCCTCCACTTT. The complete variable domain, with remaining parts taken from reference TRBV28 and TRBJ1-6, reads DVKVTQSSRYLVKRTGEKVFLECVQDMDHENMFWYRQDPGLGLRLIYFSYDVKMKEKGDIPEGYSVSREKKERFSLILESASTNQTSMYLCASSLTGTENSPLHFGNGTRLTVT.

The chain uses TRBV27 and TRBJ1-1; tentative D call: TRBD1 (6 bases). In germline, CDR1 is MNHEY, CDR2 SMNVEV (reference sequence). Trimming cost V 3 bases and J 3 bases, with 17 bases left between them. This CDR3 is built from 16 residues. The CDR3 bases are TGTGCCAGCAGTTTCAGGGGTATTACGGGTCACACTGAAGCTTTCTTT. This codes for CASSFRGITGHTEAFF.

The chain has TRBV11-3 and TRBJ2-3, with a tentative D call TRBD2 (5 bases). V shed 6 bases and J shed 6 bases, with 16 bases lying between them. Germline-derived CDR1 and CDR2 are SGHNT and YENEEA. The CDR3 contains 14 residues. The CDR3 is CASRRHLRGDTQYF. The CDR3 DNA reads TGTGCCAGCAGGAGGCACCTCCGAGGGGATACGCAGTATTTT.

This clone was observed a handful of times. This chain uses TRBV7-3 with TRBJ2-3; D gene ambiguous. Trimming pared 8 bases from V and 0 bases from J, leaving 12 bases between. CDR1 is SGHTA, CDR2 FQGTGA, per germline. The CDR3 runs 14 residues. The CDR3 nucleotides are TGTGCCAGCGGAATAGCAGGAAGCACAGATACGCAGTATTTT. Translation gives CASGIAGSTDTQYF.